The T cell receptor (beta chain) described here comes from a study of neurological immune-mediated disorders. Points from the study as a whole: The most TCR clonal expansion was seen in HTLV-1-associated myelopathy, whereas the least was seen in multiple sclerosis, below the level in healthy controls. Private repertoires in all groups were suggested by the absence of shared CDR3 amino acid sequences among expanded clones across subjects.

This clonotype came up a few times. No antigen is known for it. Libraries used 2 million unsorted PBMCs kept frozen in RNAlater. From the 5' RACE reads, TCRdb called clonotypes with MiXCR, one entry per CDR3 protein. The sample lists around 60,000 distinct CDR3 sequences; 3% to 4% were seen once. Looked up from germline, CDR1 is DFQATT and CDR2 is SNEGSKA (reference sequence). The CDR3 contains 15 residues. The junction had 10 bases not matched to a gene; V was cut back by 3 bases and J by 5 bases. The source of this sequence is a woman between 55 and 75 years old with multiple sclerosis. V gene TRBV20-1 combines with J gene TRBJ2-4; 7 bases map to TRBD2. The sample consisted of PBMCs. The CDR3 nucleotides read TGCAGTGCTAGCGCCGGGACTACGGTGCAAAACATTCAGTACTTC. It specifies CSASAGTTVQNIQYF.